The T cell receptor (beta chain) described here comes from a study of regulatory T cells in long-lasting Graves disease. The TCR beta library used iRepertoire HTBI primers with Arm-PCR amplification of CDR3. TCRdb reanalysed the multiplex PCR reads using MiXCR and keeps one entry per CDR3 protein. The top ten clones hold 30% of a sample with a few hundred thousand distinct CDR3 sequences, over 15% of them seen once. Trimming shortened V by 3 bases and J by 4 bases, and 10 bases separated the two germline ends. CDR1 is MNHGY and CDR2 is SVAAGI in the germline V gene. This CDR3 contains 13 residues. As to time point: newly diagnosed GD, antithyroid drugs for less than 3 months. Construction of the TCR library relied on RNA isolated from PBMCs. This clonotype was detected many times. The sample also formed part of further work on T cells in Graves' hyperthyroidism and ophthalmopathy. From that paper: Disease duration under 2 months; hyperthyroidism patients were aged 18 to 65.

V gene TRBV6-9 combines with J gene TRBJ2-7; D is tentatively TRBD1 or TRBD2 (5 bases each). The source of this sequence is a middle-aged man with Graves disease. Sample: peripheral blood mononuclear cells (PBMCs), taken at new diagnosis, from a patient treated with antithyroid drugs. The CDR3 DNA sequence: TGTGCCAGCAGTTACCACGGGACGTACGAGCAGTACTTC. The encoded protein is CASSYHGTYEQYF.